This T cell receptor beta chain was observed in a study of CD8 T cells in Susac syndrome. Between the trimmed V and J ends, which lost 7 bases and 7 bases, there was a span of 13 bases. Germline V lookup: CDR1 SGHVS, CDR2 FNYEAQ. The CDR3 extends over 12 amino acids. An input of roughly 0.5 to 1 ug of RNA was subjected to reverse transcription using random hexamers. TCRdb re-analysed the immunoSEQ multiplex PCR reads in MiXCR, keeping a single row per CDR3 protein. The top ten hold 0.07% to 0.09% of the sample, which has 250,000 or so distinct CDR3 sequences, 85% to 95% seen once. This clonotype was counted once.

The J gene is TRBJ1-1, the V gene TRBV7-6; D remains unclear. This sequence was found in a human donor with multiple sclerosis. The sequencing input was CD4+ T cells from PBMCs. The chain's CDR3 is CASTTRRGEAFF. The CDR3 nucleotides read TGTGCCAGCACCACCCGCCGGGGTGAAGCTTTCTTT.